This T cell receptor beta chain emerged from a study of T cells in Graves' hyperthyroidism and ophthalmopathy. Germline CDR1 DFQATT, CDR2 SNEGSKA (reference sequence). With 5 bases clipped from V and 3 bases from J, the junction kept 6 bases outside the gene matches. This CDR3 contains 14 residues. This clonotype was recorded many times. Antigen specificity is unknown. Amplification yielded TCR beta CDR3 regions, with RNA transcripts as the source. A first-round RT-PCR of the TCR CDR3 used the HTBI primer set. MiXCR, run by TCRdb on the multiplex PCR reads, gives a single entry per CDR3 protein. In the table there are roughly 110,000 distinct CDR3 sequences, approximately 15% of which are singletons. Notes on the study in general: Most thyroid clonotypes with frequency above 0.001 were detected in blood. Ophthalmopathy, as predicted by the model, came a median 6.5 months after the prediction.

PBMCs were derived from around 10 ml fresh peripheral blood. Sequenced: blood. The TCR was taken from a woman aged 50 to 60 with Graves' hyperthyroidism. The V and J genes are TRBV20-1 and TRBJ2-7, with 11 bases that match TRBD2. The CDR3 spells CSAGTSGRLYEQYV. As DNA, the CDR3 is TGCAGTGCTGGGACTAGCGGAAGACTCTACGAGCAGTACGTC.